A selection of T cell receptor beta chains follows, all from one sample in a study of control samples from healthy donors and cancer patients. The protocol was immunoSEQ multiplex PCR, while the TCRdb copy is restricted to in-frame clones and leaves out a portion. This table has over 110,000 clones, 80% to 90% appearing once. Source material: blood. The receptors here all came from a woman younger than 45 in good health. Each CDR3 is given with its conserved first and last residue. Each record gives: V gene, J gene, clone size, D gene, CDR3 DNA, CDR3 protein. A D gene is named only where the DNA matches it firmly. The size of a clone is reported for some rows only, either as once, few or many, or as a class for expanded clones.

TRBV15	TRBJ1-5	-	-	TGTGCCACCAGCCCCAGGAGAGGGGACAATCAGCCCCAGCATTTT	CATSPRRGDNQPQHF
TRBV14	TRBJ1-1	once	-	TGTGCCAGCAGCTCCCGGGACACCCTCAACACTGAAGCTTTCTTT	CASSSRDTLNTEAFF
TRBV5-5	TRBJ1-4	-	TRBD1	TGTGCCAGCAGCTCGACTCCGACAGGGTCTAATGAAAAACTGTTTTTT	CASSSTPTGSNEKLFF
TRBV19	TRBJ2-5	-	-	TGTGCCAGTAGTTTGGACTGGGGAGAGACCCAGTACTTC	CASSLDWGETQYF
TRBV7-8	TRBJ1-5	few	TRBD1	TGTGCCAGCAGCTTAGACGGGACAGGGGGATATCAGCCCCAGCATTTT	CASSLDGTGGYQPQHF
TRBV5-4	TRBJ2-1	-	-	TGTGCCAGCAGCTTGGGGAGCCCTAGTGCTACCTACAATGAGCAGTTCTTC	CASSLGSPSATYNEQFF
TRBV10-3	TRBJ1-6	once	TRBD1	TGTGCCAGCGCTCCCGGGACAGCCTATAATTCACCCCTCCACTTT	CASAPGTAYNSPLHF
TRBV2	TRBJ1-2	-	-	TGTGCCAGCAGGGCCCAGGGGTTGGGCGGCTACACCTTC	CASRAQGLGGYTF
TRBV30	TRBJ2-1	-	-	TGTGCCTGGACGCTCGAAATTCCTGGGGATTACAATGAGCAGTTCTTC	CAWTLEIPGDYNEQFF
TRBV20-1	TRBJ2-2	few	TRBD2	TGCAGTGCCAGTGCGGGGGGGAACACCGGGGAGCTGTTTTTT	CSASAGGNTGELFF
TRBV7-2	TRBJ1-5	-	-	TGTGCCAGCACTAGGGCAGGCAATCAGCCCCAGCATTTT	CASTRAGNQPQHF
TRBV5-1	TRBJ2-3	-	TRBD2	TGCGCCAGCAGCTCGACTAGCGGGGGCTTAGATACGCAGTATTTT	CASSSTSGGLDTQYF
TRBV29-1	TRBJ2-2	-	-	TGCAGCGCGGGTCCCGGCCCCGGGGAGCTGTTTTTT	CSAGPGPGELFF
TRBV6-5	TRBJ2-2	-	TRBD2	TGTGCCAGCAGTAGAGCGGGAAGGACCGGGGAGCTGTTTTTT	CASSRAGRTGELFF
TRBV2	TRBJ2-3	-	TRBD2	TGTGCCAGCAGTGGACTAGCGGGAGTTGATACGCAGTATTTT	CASSGLAGVDTQYF
TRBV5-1	TRBJ1-3	-	-	TGCGCCAGCAGCTTGGTCGCGGGCTCTGGAAACACCATATATTTT	CASSLVAGSGNTIYF
TRBV30	TRBJ2-3	-	-	TGTGCCTGGAGTGTTGGTTCCACAGATACGCAGTATTTT	CAWSVGSTDTQYF
TRBV11-2	TRBJ2-1	-	-	TGTGCCAGCAGCTTAGTCGGGAGTGGGAATGAGCAGTTCTTC	CASSLVGSGNEQFF
TRBV10-3	TRBJ1-5	-	TRBD1	TGTGCCATCAGGGAGACAGGGGGTGATCAGCCCCAGCATTTT	CAIRETGGDQPQHF
TRBV2	TRBJ1-2	-	-	TGTGCCAGCAGTGGGGGACGGACCCTAGCTAACTATGGCTACACCTTC	CASSGGRTLANYGYTF
TRBV28	TRBJ1-5	-	-	TGTGCCAGCAGTTTAATTGGAGGGGGGGATAGTCAGCCCCAGCATTTT	CASSLIGGGDSQPQHF
TRBV9	TRBJ2-3	-	TRBD2	TGTGCCAGCAGCGAGACTAGCGGGAGGGGCACAGATACGCAGTATTTT	CASSETSGRGTDTQYF